These 8 T cell receptor beta chains were all obtained from the same sample, sequenced in a study of shared clonotypes between healthy human individuals. Generated by immunoSEQ multiplex PCR, the TCRdb table keeps only in-frame clones and is missing some. This sample yields 2 million to 2.5 million clones, of which roughly 95% are seen a single time; 0.1% to 0.15% belongs to the top ten. The material sequenced was naive CD4+ T cells sorted from blood. The subset: CD45RA+ positively selected. These receptors were obtained from a man younger than 35 in good health.

V usage is TRBV6-5 and J usage is TRBJ1-2, with a possible D match to TRBD1 (6 bases). This CDR3 contains 16 residues. Trimming took 0 bases from V and 2 from J, leaving 13 bases between them. In germline, CDR1 is MNHEY, CDR2 SVGAGI. The CDR3 DNA follows: TGTGCCAGCAGTTACTCGACCCCTGACAGGAACTATGGCTACACCTTC. Translation gives CASSYSTPDRNYGYTF.

The rearrangement links TRBV18 to TRBJ2-5; D perhaps matches TRBD2 (6 bases). The CDR3 runs to 17 residues. Germline V gives CDR1 KGHSH, CDR2 LQKENI. V lost 1 base, J lost 5 bases, and 20 bases lay in between. The chain's CDR3 is CASSPQLRLSEGETQYF. DNA of the CDR3: TGTGCCAGCTCACCACAGCTCAGGCTTTCGGAGGGGGAGACCCAGTACTTC.

The CDR3 bases are TGTGCCATCAGTGAGATGGACAGGGGGGATTACGAGCAGTACTTC. Translating it yields CAISEMDRGDYEQYF. This sequence joins TRBV10-3 and TRBJ2-7, with 10 nucleotides matching TRBD1. Germline CDR1 and CDR2: ENHRY and SYGVKD. V lost 2 bases and J lost 4; bases outside the gene matches: 5. The CDR3 is 15 amino acids.

On this clone: In the same sample, other DNA sequences code for this CDR3. The chain uses TRBV20-1 and TRBJ2-7; D possibly corresponds to TRBD2 (5 bases). The CDR3 loop spans 11 amino acids. Trimming shortened V by 3 bases and J by 4 bases, and 7 bases separated the two germline ends. The germline V gene has CDR1 DFQATT and CDR2 SNEGSKA (reference sequence). CDR3 bases: TGCAGTGCTAGCGGGATATACGAGCAGTACTTC. Its translation is CSASGIYEQYF.

Only one count was recorded for this clone. V and J are TRBV6-5 and TRBJ2-2; D perhaps matches TRBD2 (5 bases). Trimming took off 2 bases at V and 2 bases at J, with 12 bases between the two ends. This CDR3 contains 16 residues. Germline assignment: CDR1 MNHEY and CDR2 SVGAGI. The CDR3: CASSYEGVPNTGELFF. CDR3 coding DNA: TGTGCCAGCAGTTACGAGGGAGTCCCTAACACCGGGGAGCTGTTTTTT.

The V and J genes are TRBV11-1 and TRBJ2-3, with D hard to call. CDR3 length: 12 amino acids. From germline, CDR1 is SGHAT and CDR2 FQDESV (reference sequence). Trimming pared 2 bases from V and 8 bases from J, leaving 8 bases between. The CDR3 DNA is TGTGCCAGCAGCTTACCCAGTCCTACGCAGTATTTT. Residues: CASSLPSPTQYF.

The chain uses TRBV27 and TRBJ2-7; D not resolved. This CDR3 has 16 amino acids. Trimming removed 0 bases at V and 8 bases at J, with 20 bases between. CDR1 is MNHEY, CDR2 SMNVEV, per germline (reference sequence). The CDR3 sequence is CASSLSATLIGNKQYF. The CDR3 bases are TGTGCCAGCAGTTTATCAGCTACCTTGATAGGCAACAAGCAGTACTTC.

The V gene is TRBV19, the J gene TRBJ1-1; D is uncertain. The germline V gene has CDR1 LNHDA and CDR2 SQIVND (reference sequence). CDR3 size: 14 residues. Trimming stripped 10 bases from V and 1 base from J, with 16 bases between. CDR3 DNA sequence: TGTGCCACCAACTCGCAGCCGAGGAACACTGAAGCTTTCTTT. Encoded protein: CATNSQPRNTEAFF.